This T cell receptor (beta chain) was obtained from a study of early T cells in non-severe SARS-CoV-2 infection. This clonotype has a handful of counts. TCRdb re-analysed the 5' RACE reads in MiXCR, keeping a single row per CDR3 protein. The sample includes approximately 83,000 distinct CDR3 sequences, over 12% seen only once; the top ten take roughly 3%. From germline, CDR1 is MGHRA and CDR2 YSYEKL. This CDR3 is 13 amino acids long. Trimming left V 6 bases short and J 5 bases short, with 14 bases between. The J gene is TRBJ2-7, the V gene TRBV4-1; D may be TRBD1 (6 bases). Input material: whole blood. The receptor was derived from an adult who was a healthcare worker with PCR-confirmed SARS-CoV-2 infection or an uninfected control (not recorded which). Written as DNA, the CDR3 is TGCGCCAGCAGGCCACAGGGAGACGACGAGCAGTACTTC. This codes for CASRPQGDDEQYF.